This is a list of T cell receptor beta chains from one sample in a study of CD8+ T cells in alopecia areata. Here immunoSEQ multiplex PCR was the method, and the copy in TCRdb shows in-frame clones only, minus some. The table lists 150,000 to 200,000 clones, approximately 60% of them singletons, with 4.8% in the top ten. The material sequenced was CD4+ T cells sorted from blood. The receptors were sampled from a human donor in good health. The CDR3 runs from the conserved cysteine through the conserved F or W. D genes are given only for firm matches. For some rows the clone size is stated as once, few or many, or as a class when expanded; others skip it.

abundance	v_gene	d_gene	j_gene	CDR3nt	CDR3aa
-	TRBV2	TRBD2	TRBJ2-1	TGTGCCAGCAGTGTGGGTGGGACTACCTACAATGAGCAGTTCTTC	CASSVGGTTYNEQFF
few	TRBV14	TRBD2	TRBJ2-1	TGTGCCAGCAGCCAAGATCTAGCGGGGCGGAATGAGCAGTTCTTC	CASSQDLAGRNEQFF
few	TRBV15	-	TRBJ1-1	TGTGCCACCGGTCGGAACACTGAAGCTTTCTTT	CATGRNTEAFF
few	TRBV14	TRBD2	TRBJ2-1	TGTGCCAGCGCCCTAGTAGCGGGATGGTCCTACAATGAGCAGTTCTTC	CASALVAGWSYNEQFF
-	TRBV18	TRBD2	TRBJ2-1	TGTGCCAGCTCACCTACTAGCGGGGTTAGCTCCTACAATGAGCAGTTCTTC	CASSPTSGVSSYNEQFF
-	TRBV25-1	-	TRBJ2-5	TGTGCCAGCACCGCCGCGGAGACCCAGTACTTC	CASTAAETQYF
few	TRBV5-1	-	TRBJ2-5	TGCGCCAGCAGAGTGAATCTAGCTGGGGAGACCCAGTACTTC	CASRVNLAGETQYF
few	TRBV5-1	-	TRBJ2-7	TGCGCCAGCAGCTTGGGACACTCCGGCTACGAGCAGTACTTC	CASSLGHSGYEQYF
-	TRBV5-6	TRBD2	TRBJ2-7	TGTGCCAGCAGCTTAGGGACTAGCGGAACCTACGAGCAGTACTTC	CASSLGTSGTYEQYF
-	TRBV2	-	TRBJ2-7	TGTGCCAGCAGTGATCTTCGATACCAATACGAGCAGTACTTC	CASSDLRYQYEQYF
-	TRBV29-1	TRBD1	TRBJ1-1	TGCAGCGTAGGGACAGGGGCAGGAACTGAAGCTTTCTTT	CSVGTGAGTEAFF
few	TRBV7-8	TRBD1	TRBJ1-4	TGTGCCAGCAGCCCCACAGGGGCGGCGACTAATGAAAAACTGTTTTTT	CASSPTGAATNEKLFF
-	TRBV30	TRBD2	TRBJ2-1	TGTGCCTGGATCGCGGGAGCCCCATACAATGAGCAGTTCTTC	CAWIAGAPYNEQFF
-	TRBV2	-	TRBJ1-1	TGTGCCAGCAGTCTCGACTGGGGAACTGAAGCTTTCTTT	CASSLDWGTEAFF
-	TRBV23-1	-	TRBJ1-5	TGCGCCAGCAGTCCCCCGGACAGCTACAGCAATCAGCCCCAGCATTTT	CASSPPDSYSNQPQHF
-	TRBV25-1	TRBD1	TRBJ1-2	TGTGCCAGCAGCAAGGGAGGGGGCGCTGGTGGCTACACCTTC	CASSKGGGAGGYTF
-	TRBV6-1	-	TRBJ2-2	TGTGCCAGCAGTGAAACCCGGCGAACCGGGGAGCTGTTTTTT	CASSETRRTGELFF
-	TRBV9	-	TRBJ2-5	TGTGCCAGCAGCGTAGCCGGGGGAGAGACCCAGTACTTC	CASSVAGGETQYF
-	TRBV28	TRBD1	TRBJ2-1	TGTGCCAGCAGTTTGGGGACAGGGTTTACTGAGCAGTTCTTC	CASSLGTGFTEQFF
-	TRBV28	-	TRBJ1-2	TGTGCCAGCAGTTTAACAGGGAACTATGGCTACACCTTC	CASSLTGNYGYTF
-	TRBV29-1	-	TRBJ2-7	TGCAGCGGACGGACTGCGAGCGAGCAGTACTTC	CSGRTASEQYF
-	TRBV4-1	-	TRBJ1-4	TGCGCCAGCAGCCAAGTATACGAAAAACTGTTTTTT	CASSQVYEKLFF
-	TRBV7-9	TRBD1	TRBJ2-7	TGTGCCAGCAGCTCGGACAGGCAGGACGAGCAGTACTTC	CASSSDRQDEQYF
-	TRBV18	-	TRBJ1-2	TGTGCCAGCTCAAGTGGCCGCGAAAACTATGGCTACACCTTC	CASSSGRENYGYTF
-	TRBV29-1	TRBD1	TRBJ2-5	TGCAGCGTTGAGATGGCCGGGACAGGGAGAGAGACCCAGTACTTC	CSVEMAGTGRETQYF
-	TRBV7-8	-	TRBJ1-2	TGTGCCAGCAGCTCAGAACGGATTGGCTACACCTTC	CASSSERIGYTF
-	TRBV29-1	-	TRBJ2-5	TGCAGGGAGGGTGAGGGACGAAAGACCCAGTACTTC	CREGEGRKTQYF
-	TRBV27	TRBD1	TRBJ2-7	TGTGCCAGCAGTTTAAGCCCGGGACAGGGGAAGTACGAGCAGTACTTC	CASSLSPGQGKYEQYF
-	TRBV7-9	TRBD2	TRBJ2-5	TGTGCCAGCAGCCCCCGGCTAGCGGGAGAAGAGACCCAGTACTTC	CASSPRLAGEETQYF
-	TRBV6-5	-	TRBJ1-3	TGTGCCAGCAGTTACGACCCCCGACTTGGAAACACCATATATTTT	CASSYDPRLGNTIYF
-	TRBV7-2	-	TRBJ2-3	TGTGCCAGCAGCAACCTATTAGATACGCAGTATTTT	CASSNLLDTQYF
-	TRBV7-9	-	TRBJ2-1	TGTGCCAGCAGCTTAGACGGCCCCAATGAGCAGTTCTTC	CASSLDGPNEQFF
-	TRBV13	TRBD2	TRBJ2-7	TGTGCCAGCAGTTCCGTCCGGACTAGCGCTAACACCGAGCAGTACTTC	CASSSVRTSANTEQYF
few	TRBV29-1	TRBD1	TRBJ2-7	TGCAGCGCCGGGACAGGGGGCTACGAGCAGTACTTC	CSAGTGGYEQYF
-	TRBV6-1	TRBD1	TRBJ1-5	TGTGCCAGCAGCCGGGGACAGGGCAGGGTGGTGCATTTT	CASSRGQGRVVHF
-	TRBV30	-	TRBJ2-5	TGTGCCTGGAACGCCCTAGGGGCTCAGTACTTC	CAWNALGAQYF
few	TRBV5-1	TRBD2	TRBJ2-5	TGCGCCAGCAGCTTGGAGCGGGGCCCCCAAGAGACCCAGTACTTC	CASSLERGPQETQYF
few	TRBV29-1	-	TRBJ1-1	TGCAGCGCCAGTAACACTGAAGCTTTCTTT	CSASNTEAFF